Below, one T cell receptor (beta chain) is given with its context. The V gene end was trimmed by 0 bases and the J gene end by 1 base; junction bases not matched to a gene: 4. The length of the CDR3 is 16 residues. Germline V gives CDR1 LNHDA, CDR2 SQIVND (reference sequence). The sample is drawn from a study of blood T cell repertoires in COVID-19. Study information: There were acute and convalescent COVID-19 samples, and they came from the United States, Italy and Spain.

Generated by immunoSEQ multiplex PCR, the TCRdb table keeps only in-frame clones and is missing some. The sample has fewer than 250,000 clones, about nine tenths seen once; the top ten hold 4% to 6%. The chain joins TRBV19 to TRBJ2-3; 7 bases are shared with TRBD1. This receptor was identified in a woman aged 40-49 years with acute or convalescent COVID-19. The specimen was peripheral blood. The CDR3 here is CASSIEGGGRTDTQYF. CDR3 nucleotides: TGTGCCAGTAGTATAGAAGGGGGCGGGCGCACAGATACGCAGTATTTT.